The source of this T cell receptor (beta chain) is a study of radiotherapy plus CTLA-4 blockade in lung cancer. Overall study: Among enrolled patients, over 15% responded and about 34% achieved disease control. Study-wide results and caveats: Radiotherapy with ipilimumab was followed by blood expansion of tumor-derived clones. In blood, early T cell clone dynamics reportedly predicted response best, together with interferon-beta.

Those patients who had chemo-refractory metastatic non-small-cell lung cancer were given focal radiation along with CTLA-4 blockade through ipilimumab. Sequencing used immunoSEQ multiplex PCR; TCRdb keeps in-frame clones, though not all of them. The sample has over 85,000 clones, 65% to 85% seen once. A remark on this clone: The antigen is unknown.

Trimming pared 5 bases from V and 4 bases from J, leaving 16 bases between. The germline CDR1 and CDR2 sequences are SGHTA and FQGNSA. This CDR3 is built from 15 residues. This chain joins TRBV7-2 and TRBJ2-3; TRBD2 is a possible D gene (6 bases). Material: peripheral blood, obtained from a patient treated with radiotherapy plus ipilimumab. This clonotype was sampled from a human donor with non-small cell lung cancer who had a partial response to radiotherapy plus ipilimumab. Some clones in this sample may be carry-over from other donors' samples. CDR3 nucleotides: TGTGCCAGCAGCCTGGGACTCTTGGGGGCAGATACGCAGTATTTT. This translates into CASSLGLLGADTQYF.